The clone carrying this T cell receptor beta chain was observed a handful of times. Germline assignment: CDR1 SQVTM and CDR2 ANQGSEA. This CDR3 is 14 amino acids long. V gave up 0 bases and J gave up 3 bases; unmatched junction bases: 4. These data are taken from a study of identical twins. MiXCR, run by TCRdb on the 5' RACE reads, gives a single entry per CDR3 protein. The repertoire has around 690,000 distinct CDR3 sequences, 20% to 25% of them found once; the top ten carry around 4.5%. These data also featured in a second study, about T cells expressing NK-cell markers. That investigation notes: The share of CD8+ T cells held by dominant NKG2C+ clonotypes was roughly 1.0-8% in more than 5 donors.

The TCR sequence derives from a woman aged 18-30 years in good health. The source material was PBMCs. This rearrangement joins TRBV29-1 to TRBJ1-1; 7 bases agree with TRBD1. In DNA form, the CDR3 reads TGCAGCGTTGAAGACGGGGGACAGCACACTGAAGCTTTCTTT. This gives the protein CSVEDGGQHTEAFF.